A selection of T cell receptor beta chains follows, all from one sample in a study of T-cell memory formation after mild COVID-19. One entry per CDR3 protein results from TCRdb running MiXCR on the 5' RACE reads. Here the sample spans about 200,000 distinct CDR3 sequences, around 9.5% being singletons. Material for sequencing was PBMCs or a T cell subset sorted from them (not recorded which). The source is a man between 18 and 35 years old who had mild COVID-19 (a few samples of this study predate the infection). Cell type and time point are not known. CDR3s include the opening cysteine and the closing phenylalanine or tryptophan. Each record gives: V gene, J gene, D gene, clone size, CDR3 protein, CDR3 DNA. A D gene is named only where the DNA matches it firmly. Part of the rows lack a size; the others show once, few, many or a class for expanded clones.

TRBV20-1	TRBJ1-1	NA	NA	CSATLLSVAFF	TGCAGTGCAACCCTACTCTCGGTAGCTTTCTTT
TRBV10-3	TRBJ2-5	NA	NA	CAISEGSSVETQYF	TGTGCCATCAGTGAGGGATCTAGCGTGGAGACCCAGTACTTC
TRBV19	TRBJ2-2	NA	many	CASTWVSLPNTGELFF	TGTGCCAGTACCTGGGTATCGCTCCCGAACACCGGGGAGCTGTTTTTT
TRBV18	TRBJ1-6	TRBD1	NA	CASSPTGSNSPLHF	TGTGCCAGCTCACCGACAGGGTCGAACTCACCCCTCCACTTT
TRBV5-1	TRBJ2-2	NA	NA	CASSSHTRTGELFF	TGCGCCAGCAGCTCCCACACAAGAACCGGGGAGCTGTTTTTT
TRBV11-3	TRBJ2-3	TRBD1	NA	CASSEGQLSTDTQYF	TGTGCCAGCAGCGAGGGACAGCTTAGCACAGATACGCAGTATTTT
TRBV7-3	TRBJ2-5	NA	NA	CASSLERQETQYF	TGTGCCAGCAGCTTGGAGCGGCAAGAGACCCAGTACTTC
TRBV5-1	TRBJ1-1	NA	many	CASSLVDGGRRAEAFF	TGCGCCAGCAGCTTGGTTGATGGGGGGCGCAGGGCTGAAGCTTTCTTT
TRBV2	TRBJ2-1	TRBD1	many	CASTMDRENEQFF	TGTGCCAGCACCATGGACAGGGAGAATGAGCAGTTCTTC
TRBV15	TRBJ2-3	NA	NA	CATRNGPSVDTQYF	TGTGCCACCAGGAATGGCCCATCGGTAGATACGCAGTATTTT
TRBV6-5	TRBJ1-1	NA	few	CASRTGFANTEAFF	TGTGCCAGCAGAACGGGTTTCGCGAACACTGAAGCTTTCTTT
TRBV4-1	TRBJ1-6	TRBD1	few	CASSPGTGNGSPLHF	TGCGCCAGCAGCCCCGGGACAGGGAACGGTTCACCCCTCCACTTT
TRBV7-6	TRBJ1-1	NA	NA	CASSLGDEAFF	TGTGCCAGCAGCTTAGGGGATGAAGCTTTCTTT
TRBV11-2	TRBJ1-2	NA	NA	CASSPREGIGGYTF	TGTGCCAGCAGCCCCAGGGAAGGGATTGGTGGCTACACCTTC
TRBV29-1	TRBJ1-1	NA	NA	CSVELPATPGNTEAFF	TGCAGCGTTGAGCTACCGGCAACCCCTGGAAACACTGAAGCTTTCTTT
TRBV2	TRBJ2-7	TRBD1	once	CASSGAGGSYEQYF	TGTGCCAGCAGTGGGGCAGGGGGCTCCTACGAGCAGTACTTC
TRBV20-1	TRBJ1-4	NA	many	CSAREPTNEKLFF	TGCAGTGCTAGAGAACCAACTAATGAAAAACTGTTTTTT
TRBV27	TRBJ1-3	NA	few	CAISFARASGNTIYF	TGTGCCATCTCGTTCGCCAGGGCTTCTGGAAACACCATATATTTT
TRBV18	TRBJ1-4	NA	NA	CASSPRGDEKLFF	TGTGCCAGCTCACCACGGGGGGACGAAAAACTGTTTTTT
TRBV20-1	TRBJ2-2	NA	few	CSATVPGELFF	TGCAGTGCTACTGTTCCCGGGGAGCTGTTTTTT
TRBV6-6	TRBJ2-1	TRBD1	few	CASSQGVLPNEQFF	TGTGCCAGCAGTCAGGGGGTTCTGCCCAATGAGCAGTTCTTC
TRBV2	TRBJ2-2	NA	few	CASSDRGVGELFF	TGTGCCAGCAGTGATAGAGGGGTCGGGGAGCTGTTTTTT
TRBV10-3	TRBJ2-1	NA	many	CAISEWPYNEQFF	TGTGCCATCAGTGAGTGGCCCTACAATGAGCAGTTCTTC
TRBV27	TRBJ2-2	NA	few	CASSLSGPGELFF	TGTGCCAGCAGTTTATCAGGGCCCGGGGAGCTGTTTTTT
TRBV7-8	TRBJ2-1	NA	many	CASSFGPNEQFF	TGTGCCAGCAGCTTCGGCCCCAATGAGCAGTTCTTC
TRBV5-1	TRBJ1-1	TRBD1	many	CASSLIDRVHTEAFF	TGCGCCAGCAGCCTGATCGACAGGGTCCATACTGAAGCTTTCTTT
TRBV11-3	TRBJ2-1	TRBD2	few	CASSIGLAGDSVDEQFF	TGTGCCAGCAGCATCGGACTAGCGGGGGACAGCGTAGATGAGCAGTTCTTC
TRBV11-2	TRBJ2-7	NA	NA	CASSFRPPAYEQYF	TGTGCCAGCAGCTTCCGACCGCCTGCCTACGAGCAGTACTTC
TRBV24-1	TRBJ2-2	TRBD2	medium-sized	CATAPYGGITGELFF	TGTGCCACCGCGCCCTACGGGGGGATCACCGGGGAGCTGTTTTTT
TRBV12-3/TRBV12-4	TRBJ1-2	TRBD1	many	CASSLNDRVEGYTF	TGTGCCAGCAGTTTAAATGACAGGGTGGAGGGCTACACCTTC
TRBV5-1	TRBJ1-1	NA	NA	CASSPSWAADEAFF	TGCGCCAGCAGCCCCAGTTGGGCGGCTGATGAAGCTTTCTTT
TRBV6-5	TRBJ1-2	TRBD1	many	CASSGRQGALSRYTF	TGTGCCAGTTCGGGGCGACAGGGTGCCCTCTCGCGCTACACCTTC
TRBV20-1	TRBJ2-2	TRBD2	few	CSARDRRLAGGTNTGELFF	TGCAGTGCTAGAGATAGGCGACTAGCGGGGGGCACGAACACCGGGGAGCTGTTTTTT
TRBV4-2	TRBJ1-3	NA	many	CASSQDPGGYSGNTIYF	TGTGCCAGCAGCCAAGATCCGGGGGGATACTCTGGAAACACCATATATTTT